Here is one T cell receptor (beta chain) with its context. These data are taken from a study of T cell responses to AZD1222 COVID-19 vaccine. V was cut by 3 bases and J by 1 base, with 13 bases left in between. This CDR3 contains 14 residues. CDR1 is SQVTM, CDR2 ANQGSEA, per germline. The assay was immunoSEQ multiplex PCR, and TCRdb's table has in-frame clones only and misses some. This sample yields fewer than 110,000 clones, of which about 90% are seen a single time; 22% belongs to the top ten. The source is an adult in good health. The material sequenced was peripheral blood, taken on day 0 of AZD1222 vaccination. The V gene is TRBV29-1, the J gene TRBJ2-7, with a possible D match to TRBD1 (5 bases). The CDR3 protein is CSVEADRLSYEQYF. For the CDR3, the DNA is TGCAGCGTTGAGGCCGACAGATTATCCTACGAGCAGTACTTC.